The clone carrying this TCR beta chain turned up a few times. Its antigen is as yet unknown. TCRdb reprocessed the 5' RACE reads via MiXCR and lists one record per CDR3 protein. The sample has about 470,000 distinct CDR3 sequences, around a quarter seen once. The ends were cut back, 8 bases at V and 4 bases at J, with 11 bases in the middle. This CDR3 is built from 11 residues. Germline assignment: CDR1 DFQATT and CDR2 SNEGSKA (reference sequence). This sample was included in a study of T-cell memory formation after mild COVID-19. Study observations and caveats: Second-wave clones reaching peak frequency on day 37 lacked confirmed SARS-CoV-2 specificity.

The receptor's source is an adult woman who had mild COVID-19 (a few samples of this study predate the infection). Cell type and time point are not known. The sequencing input was PBMCs or a T cell subset sorted from them (not recorded which). The V gene is TRBV20-1, the J gene TRBJ1-2, with D unresolved. CDR3 nucleotide sequence: TGCAGTACAGATCGGGCCTATGGCTACACCTTC. It is translated as CSTDRAYGYTF.